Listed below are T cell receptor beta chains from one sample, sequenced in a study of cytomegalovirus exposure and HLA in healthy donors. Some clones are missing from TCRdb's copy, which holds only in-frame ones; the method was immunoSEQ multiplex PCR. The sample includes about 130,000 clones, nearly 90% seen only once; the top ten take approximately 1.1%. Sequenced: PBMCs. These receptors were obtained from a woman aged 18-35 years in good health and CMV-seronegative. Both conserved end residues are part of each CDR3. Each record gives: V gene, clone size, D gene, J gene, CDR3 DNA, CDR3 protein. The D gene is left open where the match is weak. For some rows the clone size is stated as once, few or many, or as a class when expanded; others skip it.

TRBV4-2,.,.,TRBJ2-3,TGTGCCAGCAGCCAAGAGTCAGGAAGTCTCGCAGATACGCAGTATTTT,CASSQESGSLADTQYF
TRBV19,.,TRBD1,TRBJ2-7,TGTGCCAGTAGTATAGGGGACAGGGGGTTCTACGAGCAGTACTTC,CASSIGDRGFYEQYF
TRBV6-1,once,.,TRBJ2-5,TGTGCCGGCGGAATGTCTTTGAGCGAGACCCAGTACTTC,CAGGMSLSETQYF
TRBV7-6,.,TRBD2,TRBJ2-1,TGTGCCAGCAGCCCCGGACAGAGGATGTCTAGCGGGAGGGACCAGTTCTTC,CASSPGQRMSSGRDQFF
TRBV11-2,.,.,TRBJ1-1,TGTGCCAGCAGAGGACAGACGAACACTGAAGCTTTCTTT,CASRGQTNTEAFF
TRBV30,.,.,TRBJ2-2,TGTGCCTGGAAGCTAAAGACTCTCGCGAACACCGGGGAGCTGTTTTTT,CAWKLKTLANTGELFF
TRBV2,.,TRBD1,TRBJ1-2,TGTGCCAGCAGTGGGGGACAGAGCTCACTTGGCTACACCTTC,CASSGGQSSLGYTF
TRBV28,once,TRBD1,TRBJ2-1,TGTGCCAGCAGTGCAGGGGGCATGTTTAATGAGCAGTTCTTC,CASSAGGMFNEQFF
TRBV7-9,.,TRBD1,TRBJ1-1,TGTGCCAGCAGCGCGGGGACAGGCGCTGAAGCTTTCTTT,CASSAGTGAEAFF
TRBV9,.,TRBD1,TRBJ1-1,TGTGCCAGCAGCGTAGAAGCAGGGACAGCTGGCTCTGAAGCTTTCTTT,CASSVEAGTAGSEAFF
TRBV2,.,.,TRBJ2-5,TGTGCCAGCCAACAGCAAGAGACCCAGTACTTC,CASQQQETQYF
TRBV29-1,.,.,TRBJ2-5,TGCAGCGTTGAAGTTACGGGACAAGAGACCCAGTACTTC,CSVEVTGQETQYF
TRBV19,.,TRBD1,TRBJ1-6,TGTGCCAGTAGTACCTTCGACAGGGTAAATTCACCCCTCCACTTT,CASSTFDRVNSPLHF
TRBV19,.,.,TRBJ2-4,TGTGCCAGTAGCGGGGCTAGCGTGGCCAAAAACATTCAGTACTTC,CASSGASVAKNIQYF
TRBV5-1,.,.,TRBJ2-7,TGCGCCAGCAGCTATCAGGGGCTAAACTACGAGCAGTACTTC,CASSYQGLNYEQYF
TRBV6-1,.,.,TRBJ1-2,TGTGCCAGCAGTGAAGCGCGGGGAACGGAGGGCTACACCTTC,CASSEARGTEGYTF
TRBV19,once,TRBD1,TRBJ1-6,TGTGCCAGTAGTATGGTAGGGGGCGAGGGTTCACCCCTCCACTTT,CASSMVGGEGSPLHF
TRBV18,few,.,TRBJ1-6,TGTGCCAGCTCACCGTCCGGTCGGGAGACTGTTTCACCCCTCCACTTT,CASSPSGRETVSPLHF
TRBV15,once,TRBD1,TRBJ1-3,TGTGCCACCAGCAGGGGACAGGGAGGGGATGGAAACACCATATATTTT,CATSRGQGGDGNTIYF
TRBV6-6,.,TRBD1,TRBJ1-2,TGTGCCAGCAGATATGGACAGGATGGCGGGTTTGGCTACACCTTC,CASRYGQDGGFGYTF
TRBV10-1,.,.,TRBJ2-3,TGCGCCAGCAGTGGAGCTTCCACAGATACGCAGTATTTT,CASSGASTDTQYF
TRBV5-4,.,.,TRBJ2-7,TGTGCCAGCAGCTTGGAGACAGGTCCCCCGAGAGAGCAGTACTTC,CASSLETGPPREQYF
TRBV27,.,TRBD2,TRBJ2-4,TGTGCCAGCACCTCTAGCGGGGGGCAGCGGGGAACGAACATTCAGTACTTC,CASTSSGGQRGTNIQYF
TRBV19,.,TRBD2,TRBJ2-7,TGTGCCAGTAGTCTACTAGCGGGAGCGGAGGAGCAGTACTTC,CASSLLAGAEEQYF
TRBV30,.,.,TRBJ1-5,TGTGCCTGGACTTTCCCCGGGGGGAATCAGCCCCAGCATTTT,CAWTFPGGNQPQHF
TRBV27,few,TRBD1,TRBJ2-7,TGTGCCAGCAGCCGGGACAGAACCTACGAGCAGTACTTC,CASSRDRTYEQYF
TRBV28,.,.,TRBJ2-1,TGTGCCAGCAGTTTATCCTTACCCGATGCAGTCGGGGGACGAGGCGACAATGAGCAGTTCTTC,CASSLSLPDAVGGRGDNEQFF
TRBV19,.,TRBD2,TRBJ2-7,TGTGCCAGTAGTAACGGGGGGTACGAGCAGTACTTC,CASSNGGYEQYF
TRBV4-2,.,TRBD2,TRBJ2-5,TGTGCCAGCAGGTTGACTAGCGGGGGGCAAGAGACCCAGTACTTC,CASRLTSGGQETQYF
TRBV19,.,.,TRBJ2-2,TGTGCCAGTAGTATGGAGTACACCGGGGAGCTGTTTTTT,CASSMEYTGELFF
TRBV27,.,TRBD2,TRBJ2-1,TGTGCCAGCAGTTCGCGGAGCGGGAGCTCCTACAATGAGCAGTTCTTC,CASSSRSGSSYNEQFF
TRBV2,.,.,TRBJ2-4,TGTGCCAGCAGTGAATTAGGTGGAGTAGGGGCCAATATAGCCAAAAACATTCAGTACTTC,CASSELGGVGANIAKNIQYF
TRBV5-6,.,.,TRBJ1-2,TGTGCCAGCAGCTTGGGACCGGGGTCGGGGTATGGCTACACCTTC,CASSLGPGSGYGYTF
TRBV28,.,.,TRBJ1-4,TGTGCCAGCCAGCGGGGATATGGTGAAAAACTGTTTTTT,CASQRGYGEKLFF
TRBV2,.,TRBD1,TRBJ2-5,TGTGCCAGCAGAGGGGGACAGGGTGAGGAGACCCAGTACTTC,CASRGGQGEETQYF